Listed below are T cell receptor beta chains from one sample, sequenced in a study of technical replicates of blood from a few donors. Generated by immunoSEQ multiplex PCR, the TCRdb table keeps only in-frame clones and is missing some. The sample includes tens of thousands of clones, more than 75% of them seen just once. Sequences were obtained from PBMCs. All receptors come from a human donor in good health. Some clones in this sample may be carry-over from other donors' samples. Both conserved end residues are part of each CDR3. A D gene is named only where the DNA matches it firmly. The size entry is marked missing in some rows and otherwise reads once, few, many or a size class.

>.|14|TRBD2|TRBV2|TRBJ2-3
CASNRAGGSGTQYF
TGTGCCAGCAACCGGGCGGGGGGCTCGGGGACGCAGTATTTT
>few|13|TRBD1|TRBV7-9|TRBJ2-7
CASSEDRVYEQYF
TGTGCCAGCAGCGAGGACAGGGTCTACGAGCAGTACTTC
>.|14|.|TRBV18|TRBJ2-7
CASSPGAGGQEQYF
TGTGCCAGCTCACCGGGAGCAGGTGGTCAAGAGCAGTACTTC
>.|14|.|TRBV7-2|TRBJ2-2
CASSLRQDTGELFF
TGTGCCAGCAGCTTGAGACAGGATACCGGGGAGCTGTTTTTT
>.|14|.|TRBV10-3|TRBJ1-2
CAISEWTSNYGYTF
TGTGCCATCAGTGAGTGGACATCTAACTATGGCTACACCTTC
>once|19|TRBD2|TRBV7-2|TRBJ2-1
CASSFRTSGRTLSTNEQFF
TGTGCCAGCAGTTTTAGGACTAGCGGGAGGACTTTGAGTACCAATGAGCAGTTCTTC
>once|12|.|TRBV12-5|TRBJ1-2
CASGTGLYGYTF
TGTGCTAGTGGCACAGGGTTATATGGCTACACCTTC
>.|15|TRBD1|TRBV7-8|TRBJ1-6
CASSPRDREDSPLHF
TGTGCCAGCAGCCCCCGGGACAGGGAAGATTCACCCCTCCACTTT
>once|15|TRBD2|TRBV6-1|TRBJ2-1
CASKTSGGAYNEQFF
TGTGCCAGCAAAACTAGCGGGGGGGCCTACAATGAGCAGTTCTTC
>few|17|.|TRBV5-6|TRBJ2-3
CASSSIVWYQGTDTQYF
TGTGCCAGCAGCTCTATCGTGTGGTACCAGGGGACAGATACGCAGTATTTT
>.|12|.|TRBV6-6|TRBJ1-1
CAAQGSNTEAFF
TGTGCGGCACAGGGATCGAACACTGAAGCTTTCTTT
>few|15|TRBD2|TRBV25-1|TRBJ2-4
CASSDASGGKNIQYF
TGTGCCAGCAGTGATGCTAGCGGGGGGAAAAACATTCAGTACTTC
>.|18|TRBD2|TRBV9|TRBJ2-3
CASSVSLAGGATTDTQYF
TGTGCCAGCAGCGTATCACTAGCGGGGGGCGCTACCACAGATACGCAGTATTTT
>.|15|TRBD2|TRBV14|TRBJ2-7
CASSHEGLARNEQYF
TGTGCCAGCAGCCATGAGGGACTAGCGAGGAACGAGCAGTACTTC